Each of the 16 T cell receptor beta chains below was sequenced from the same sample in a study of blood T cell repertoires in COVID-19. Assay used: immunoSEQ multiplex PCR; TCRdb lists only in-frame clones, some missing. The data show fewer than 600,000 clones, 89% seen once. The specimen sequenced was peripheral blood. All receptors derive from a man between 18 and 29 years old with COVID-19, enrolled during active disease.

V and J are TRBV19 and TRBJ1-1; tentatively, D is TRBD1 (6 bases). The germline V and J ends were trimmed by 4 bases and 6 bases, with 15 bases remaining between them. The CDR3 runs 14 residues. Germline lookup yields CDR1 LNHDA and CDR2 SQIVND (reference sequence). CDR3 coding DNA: TGTGCCAGTAGTAACCAATACAGGGCCCCTGAAGCTTTCTTT. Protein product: CASSNQYRAPEAFF.

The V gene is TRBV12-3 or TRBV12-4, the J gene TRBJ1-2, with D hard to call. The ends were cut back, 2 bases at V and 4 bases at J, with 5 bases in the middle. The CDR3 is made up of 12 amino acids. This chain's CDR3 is CASSLWAYGYTF. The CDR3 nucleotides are TGTGCCAGCAGTTTATGGGCCTATGGCTACACCTTC.

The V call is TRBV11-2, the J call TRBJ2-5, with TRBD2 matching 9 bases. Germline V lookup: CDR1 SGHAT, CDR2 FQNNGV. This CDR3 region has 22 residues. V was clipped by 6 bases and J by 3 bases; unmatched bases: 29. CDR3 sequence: CASSTGYSLLGWREGPEETQYF. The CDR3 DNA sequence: TGTGCCAGCAGTACCGGGTACAGCTTATTAGGATGGCGGGAGGGCCCGGAAGAGACCCAGTACTTC.

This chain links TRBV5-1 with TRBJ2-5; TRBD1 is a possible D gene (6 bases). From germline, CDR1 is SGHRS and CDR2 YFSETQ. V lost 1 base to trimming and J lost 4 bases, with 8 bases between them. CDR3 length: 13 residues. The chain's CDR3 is CASSLTGTETQYF. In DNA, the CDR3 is TGCGCCAGCAGCTTGACAGGGACAGAGACCCAGTACTTC.

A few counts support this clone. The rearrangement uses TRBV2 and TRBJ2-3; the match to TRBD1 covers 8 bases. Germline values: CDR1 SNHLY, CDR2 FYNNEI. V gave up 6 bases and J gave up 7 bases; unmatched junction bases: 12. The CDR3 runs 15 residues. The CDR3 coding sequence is TGTGCCAGCAGGAGGGCAGGGGGCTCGGGAAATACGCAGTATTTT. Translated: CASRRAGGSGNTQYF. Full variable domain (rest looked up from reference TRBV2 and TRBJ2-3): EPEVTQTPSHQVTQMGQEVILRCVPISNHLYFYWYRQILGQKVEFLVSFYNNEISEKSEIFDDQFSVERPDGSNFTLKIRSTKLEDSAMYFCASRRAGGSGNTQYFGPGTRLTVL.

The CDR3 protein is CASRKGDTGELFF. The CDR3 DNA reads TGTGCCAGCAGGAAGGGGGACACCGGGGAGCTGTTTTTT. This chain joins TRBV2 and TRBJ2-2; TRBD1 might be the D (6 bases). Germline lookup yields CDR1 SNHLY and CDR2 FYNNEI. The V gene lost 6 bases and the J gene lost 3 bases, with 8 bases spanning the gap. The CDR3 spans 13 residues.

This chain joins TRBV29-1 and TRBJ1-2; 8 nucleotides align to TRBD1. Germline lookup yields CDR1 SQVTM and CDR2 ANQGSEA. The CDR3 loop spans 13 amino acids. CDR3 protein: CSVLDRAIYGYTF. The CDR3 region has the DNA TGCAGTGTCTTGGACAGGGCGATCTATGGCTACACCTTC.

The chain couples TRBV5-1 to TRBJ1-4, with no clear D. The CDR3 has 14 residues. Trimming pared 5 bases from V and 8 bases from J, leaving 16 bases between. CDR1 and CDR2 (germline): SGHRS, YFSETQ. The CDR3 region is CASSSRGEREKLFF. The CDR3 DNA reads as TGCGCCAGCAGTTCCCGTGGGGAGAGGGAAAAACTGTTTTTT. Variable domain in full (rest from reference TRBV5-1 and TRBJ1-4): KAGVTQTPRYLIKTRGQQVTLSCSPISGHRSVSWYQQTPGQGLQFLFEYFSETQRNKGNFPGRFSGRQFSNSRSEMNVSTLELGDSALYLCASSSRGEREKLFFGSGTQLSVL.

CDR3 sequence (DNA): TGTGCCAGCAGCCTCTCCGGACAGGGAGTGGATCAGCCCCAGCATTTT. Translated: CASSLSGQGVDQPQHF. V and J are TRBV6-6 and TRBJ1-5, with 8 bases lining up with TRBD1. Germline V lookup: CDR1 MNHNY, CDR2 SVGAGI (reference sequence). The CDR3 is 16 amino acids. V was pared by 6 bases and J by 5 bases, with 12 bases of the junction left unmatched.

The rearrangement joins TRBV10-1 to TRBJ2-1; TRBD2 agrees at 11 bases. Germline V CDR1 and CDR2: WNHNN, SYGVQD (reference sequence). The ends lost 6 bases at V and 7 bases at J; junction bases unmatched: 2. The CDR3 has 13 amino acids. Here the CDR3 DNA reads TGCGCCAGCAGGGCTAGCGGGAGGAATGAGCAGTTCTTC. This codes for CASRASGRNEQFF.

CDR3 in DNA: TGTGCCAGCACCCCAGGCAGCTACACCTTC. As protein: CASTPGSYTF. V is TRBV14 and J is TRBJ1-2; no clear D gene. The CDR3 is 10 residues long. In germline, CDR1 is SGHDN, CDR2 FVKESK. Trimming shortened V by 7 bases and J by 9 bases, and 9 bases separated the two germline ends.

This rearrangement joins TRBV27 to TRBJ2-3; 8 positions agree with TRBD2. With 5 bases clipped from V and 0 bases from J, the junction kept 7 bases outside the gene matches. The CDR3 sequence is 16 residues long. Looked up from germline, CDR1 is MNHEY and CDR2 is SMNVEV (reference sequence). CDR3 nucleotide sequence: TGTGCCAGCAGTCGATGGACTAGCAGAAGCACAGATACGCAGTATTTT. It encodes CASSRWTSRSTDTQYF.

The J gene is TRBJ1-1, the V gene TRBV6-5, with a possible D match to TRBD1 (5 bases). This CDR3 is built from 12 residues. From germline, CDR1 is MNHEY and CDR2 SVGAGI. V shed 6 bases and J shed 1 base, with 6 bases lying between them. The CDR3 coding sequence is TGTGCCAGCAGAAGGGGGAACACTGAAGCTTTCTTT. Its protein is CASRRGNTEAFF.

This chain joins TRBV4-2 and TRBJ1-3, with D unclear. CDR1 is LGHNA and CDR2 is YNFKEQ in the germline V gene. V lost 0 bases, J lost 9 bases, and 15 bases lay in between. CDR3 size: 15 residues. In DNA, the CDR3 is TGTGCCAGCAGCCAAGATGGGCGGTTAGAGGGCACCATATATTTT. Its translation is CASSQDGRLEGTIYF.

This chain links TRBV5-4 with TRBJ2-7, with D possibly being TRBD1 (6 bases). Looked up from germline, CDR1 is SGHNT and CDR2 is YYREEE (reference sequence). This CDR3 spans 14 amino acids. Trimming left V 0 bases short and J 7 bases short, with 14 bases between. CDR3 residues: CASSLGRGSGEQYF. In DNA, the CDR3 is TGTGCCAGCAGCTTGGGAAGGGGGTCGGGGGAGCAGTACTTC. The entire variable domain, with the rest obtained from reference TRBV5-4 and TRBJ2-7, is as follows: ETGVTQSPTHLIKTRGQQVTLRCSSQSGHNTVSWYQQALGQGPQFIFQYYREEENGRGNFPPRFSGLQFPNYSSELNVNALELDDSALYLCASSLGRGSGEQYFGPGTRLTVT.

The CDR3 spells CASSKEDGPTGRGERGRYGYTF. CDR3 nucleotides: TGTGCCAGCAGCAAAGAAGATGGGCCCACAGGGCGAGGAGAGAGGGGTAGGTATGGCTACACCTTC. V usage is TRBV21-1 and J usage is TRBJ1-2; the DNA was not compared with TRBD1, the D call given in the table. TRBV21-1 constitutes a pseudogene. CDR3 length equals 22 residues.